These 20 T cell receptor beta chains were sequenced from one sample in a study of CD8+ T cells in alopecia areata. RNA extraction was followed by reverse transcription into cDNA, which acted as the sequencing template. TCRdb keeps only in-frame clones here, not all; method: immunoSEQ multiplex PCR. The sample holds 120,000 or so clones, 45% to 50% seen once. Sequencing input: NKG2D-low CD8+ T cells sorted from blood. These TCRs come from a human donor with alopecia areata.

The sample holds a few counts of this clone. The chain is built from TRBV28 and TRBJ2-7; TRBD2 aligns across 7 bases. The V segment lost 7 bases and the J segment 4 bases; nucleotides outside the gene matches: 4. This CDR3 has 12 amino acids. Germline V gene sequence: CDR1 MDHEN, CDR2 SYDVKM. The CDR3 spells CASNAGVYEQYF. The CDR3 bases are TGTGCCAGCAATGCGGGGGTTTACGAGCAGTACTTC.

The gene calls are TRBV30 and TRBJ1-1, with TRBD1 as a possible D gene (6 bases). The CDR3 consists of 12 residues. With 2 bases removed from V and 5 bases from J, the gap between germline ends came to 9 bases. Germline V gives CDR1 GTSNPN, CDR2 SVGIG (reference sequence). The CDR3 here is CAWSTGATEAFF. The CDR3, as DNA: TGTGCCTGGAGTACGGGGGCGACTGAAGCTTTCTTT.

This clone turned up a few times. The gene calls are TRBV23-1 and TRBJ1-1; the D is unclear. TRBV23-1 is an open reading frame whose function is uncertain. The length of the CDR3 is 12 residues. Trimming pared 8 bases from V and 1 base from J, leaving 8 bases between. In DNA, the CDR3 is TGCGCCAGCGGCCCCGGGAACACTGAAGCTTTCTTT. It specifies CASGPGNTEAFF.

On this clone: The sample holds other DNA sequences that translate to the same CDR3. For the CDR3, the DNA is TGTGCCAGCAGCGTAGGGGGGCAAGAGACCCAGTACTTC. It specifies CASSVGGQETQYF. The rearrangement joins TRBV9 to TRBJ2-5; the D call may be TRBD1 or TRBD2 (5 bases each). This CDR3 has 13 amino acids. V lost 0 bases and J lost 2, with 5 bases in between. Germline V gives CDR1 SGDLS, CDR2 YYNGEE.

This chain links TRBV6-1 with TRBJ2-3; D tentatively reads TRBD1 or TRBD2 (6 bases each). V was cut by 1 base and J by 4 bases, with 12 bases left in between. The CDR3 runs to 15 residues. In germline, CDR1 is MNHNS, CDR2 SASEGT. The CDR3 region has the DNA TGTGCCAGCAGTGAAGAAGGGGGGCGTGCAGATACGCAGTATTTT. This encodes CASSEEGGRADTQYF.

The chain is built from TRBV30 and TRBJ2-5, with D hard to call. V lost 2 bases, J lost 7 bases, and 11 bases lay in between. The CDR3 is 12 amino acids. CDR1 and CDR2 (germline): GTSNPN, SVGIG (reference sequence). The CDR3 coding sequence is TGTGCCTGGAGTCACCCCCCTGGGACCCAGTACTTC. This codes for CAWSHPPGTQYF. Filled out from reference TRBV30 and TRBJ2-5, the complete variable domain reads SQTIHQWPATLVQPVGSPLSLECTVEGTSNPNLYWYRQAAGRGLQLLFYSVGIGQISSEVPQNLSASRPQDRQFILSSKKLLLSDSGFYLCAWSHPPGTQYFGPGTRLLVL.

This clone was found once. Written as DNA, the CDR3 is TGTGCCTGGAGTGTACCTTTGGGCACCCAGCATTTT. This translates into CAWSVPLGTQHF. The J gene is TRBJ1-5, the V gene TRBV30; D call uncertain. Germline values: CDR1 GTSNPN, CDR2 SVGIG (reference sequence). This CDR3 has 12 amino acids. V was trimmed by 0 bases and J by 11 bases, leaving 11 bases between them.

The V call is TRBV29-1, the J call TRBJ2-3; the D gene is possibly TRBD2 (6 bases). V gave up 7 bases and J gave up 0 bases, with 14 bases separating them. There are 14 residues in the CDR3. Germline V gene data show CDR1 as SQVTM and CDR2 as ANQGSEA. CDR3 DNA: TGCAGCGCCTTAGGGACTTCTAGCACAGATACGCAGTATTTT. This gives the protein CSALGTSSTDTQYF.

The chain joins TRBV30 to TRBJ2-5; TRBD1 might be the D (6 bases). Germline CDR1 GTSNPN, CDR2 SVGIG (reference sequence). The CDR3 runs to 11 residues. V lost 7 bases to trimming and J lost 2 bases, with 8 bases between them. The DNA of the CDR3 is TGTGCCTTTAGGGGGCAAGAGACCCAGTACTTC. Protein sequence: CAFRGQETQYF.

The V and J genes are TRBV5-1 and TRBJ2-3; TRBD2 agrees at 9 bases. The ends lost 0 bases at V and 6 bases at J; junction bases unmatched: 14. The length of the CDR3 is 18 residues. Looked up from germline, CDR1 is SGHRS and CDR2 is YFSETQ. The CDR3 DNA reads as TGCGCCAGCAGCTTGGAGGCTAGCGGGGCGCAATTGGGTGATACGCAGTATTTT. Its translation: CASSLEASGAQLGDTQYF.

This clone was seen only a few times. The J gene is TRBJ1-5, the V gene TRBV19; 7 bases map to TRBD1. The CDR3 is 17 amino acids. With V trimmed by 6 bases and J by 0 bases, 11 bases remained unmatched. Looked up from germline, CDR1 is LNHDA and CDR2 is SQIVND (reference sequence). CDR3 sequence (DNA): TGTGCCAGTAGCCCGTTGTGGGACAGATATAGCAATCAGCCCCAGCATTTT. Its translation: CASSPLWDRYSNQPQHF.

The CDR3 protein is CASSSTGSGETQYF. The CDR3 DNA follows: TGTGCCAGCAGTTCGACAGGGTCTGGGGAGACCCAGTACTTC. V gene TRBV27 combines with J gene TRBJ2-5, with 7 nucleotides matching TRBD1. The germline V gene has CDR1 MNHEY and CDR2 SMNVEV (reference sequence). The CDR3 contains 14 residues. With 4 bases clipped from V and 5 bases from J, the junction kept 7 bases outside the gene matches.

The chain uses TRBV19 and TRBJ1-4; D is unclear. The CDR3 runs 11 residues. Germline values: CDR1 LNHDA, CDR2 SQIVND (reference sequence). The CDR3 DNA is TGTGCGGCGAGGATTAATGAAAAACTGTTTTTT. Its translation: CAARINEKLFF.

This sequence joins TRBV29-1 and TRBJ2-5; D perhaps matches TRBD2 (5 bases). CDR1 SQVTM and CDR2 ANQGSEA come from the germline V gene. The ends were cut back, 4 bases at V and 2 bases at J, with 17 bases in the middle. The CDR3 consists of 15 residues. CDR3 residues: CSVAPGSGPQETQYF. The CDR3 DNA reads TGCAGCGTTGCCCCGGGGAGCGGCCCTCAAGAGACCCAGTACTTC.

The chain is built from TRBV30 and TRBJ2-7; D might be TRBD1 (5 bases). With 2 bases removed from V and 5 bases from J, the gap between germline ends came to 16 bases. Germline CDR1 and CDR2: GTSNPN and SVGIG (reference sequence). CDR3 length: 14 amino acids. CDR3 residues: CAWSLTQGRDEQYF. For the CDR3, the DNA is TGTGCCTGGAGTCTAACTCAGGGAAGGGACGAGCAGTACTTC.

This clone has a handful of counts. The V and J genes are TRBV28 and TRBJ2-2; 10 bases match TRBD1. This CDR3 contains 14 residues. The V gene's germline CDR1 is MDHEN and CDR2 SYDVKM. Trimming cost V 7 bases and J 6 bases; bases outside gene matches: 5. The CDR3 bases are TGTGCCAGCACCCGGGACAGGGGTTCCGGGGAGCTGTTTTTT. It translates to CASTRDRGSGELFF.

This clone has only a few counts. V usage is TRBV27 and J usage is TRBJ2-3; D not resolved. V lost 4 bases, J lost 4 bases, and 3 bases lay in between. This CDR3 comprises 11 residues. Germline V CDR1 and CDR2: MNHEY, SMNVEV (reference sequence). CDR3 protein: CASSSADTQYF. The CDR3, as DNA: TGTGCCAGCAGTTCCGCAGATACGCAGTATTTT.

Only a few counts were recorded for this clone. J is TRBJ1-2 and V is TRBV29-1; no firm D call. Germline V lookup: CDR1 SQVTM, CDR2 ANQGSEA. This CDR3 has 13 residues. The V end was cut by 2 bases, the J end by 0 bases, with 7 bases between. CDR3 in DNA: TGCAGCGTTGAAATTTTACCTAACTATGGCTACACCTTC. This codes for CSVEILPNYGYTF.

The rearrangement links TRBV23-1 to TRBJ2-1; D not resolved. TRBV23-1 is marked as an open reading frame, function uncertain. The CDR3 is 12 amino acids. V gave up 1 base and J gave up 10 bases, with 8 bases separating them. The CDR3 region is CASSQCLTEQFF. CDR3 coding DNA: TGCGCCAGCAGTCAATGCCTTACGGAGCAGTTCTTC.

The rearrangement links TRBV4-1 to TRBJ2-7; TRBD2 matches at 13 bases. V was pared by 0 bases and J by 5 bases, with 13 bases of the junction left unmatched. CDR3 length: 19 residues. CDR1 and CDR2 (germline): MGHRA, YSYEKL. The CDR3 nucleotides read TGCGCCAGCAGCCAAGAAGGGACTAGCGGGACGAGCTCGACCCACGAGCAGTACTTC. Translated: CASSQEGTSGTSSTHEQYF.